This T cell receptor (beta chain) was found in a study of T cell changes during pregnancy in multiple sclerosis. V was cut by 0 bases and J by 3 bases, with 7 bases left in between. The CDR3 contains 13 residues. Germline V lookup: CDR1 SGHDT, CDR2 YYEEEE. Data came from immunoSEQ multiplex PCR; TCRdb stores just in-frame clones and leaves some out. The sample has about 79,000 clones, about 94% seen once. The starting material was peripheral blood, obtained in the second trimester of pregnancy. The receptor was isolated from a female donor in good health, enrolled as a control in a pregnancy study. The chain links TRBV5-6 to TRBJ2-7; no clear D gene. CDR3 region: CASSLEQNYEQYF. CDR3 bases: TGTGCCAGCAGCTTGGAACAGAACTACGAGCAGTACTTC.